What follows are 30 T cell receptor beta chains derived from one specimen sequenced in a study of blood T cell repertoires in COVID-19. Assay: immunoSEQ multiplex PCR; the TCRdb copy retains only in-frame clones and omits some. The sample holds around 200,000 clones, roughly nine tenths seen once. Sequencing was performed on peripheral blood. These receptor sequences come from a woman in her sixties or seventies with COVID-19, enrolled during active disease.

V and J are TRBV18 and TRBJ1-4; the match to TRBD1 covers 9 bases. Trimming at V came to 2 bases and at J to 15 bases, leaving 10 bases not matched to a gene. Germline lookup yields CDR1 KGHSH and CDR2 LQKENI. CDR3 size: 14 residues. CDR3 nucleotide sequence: TGTGCCAGCTCACCAAGAGGACAGGGGAGGTCATTGTTTTTT. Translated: CASSPRGQGRSLFF.

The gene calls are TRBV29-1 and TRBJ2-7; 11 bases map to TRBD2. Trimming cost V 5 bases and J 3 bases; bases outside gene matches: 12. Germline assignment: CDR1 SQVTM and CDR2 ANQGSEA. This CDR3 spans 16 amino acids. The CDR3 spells CSVSRLAGPRVYEQYF. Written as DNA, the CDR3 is TGCAGCGTTTCACGACTAGCGGGACCTCGGGTCTACGAGCAGTACTTC.

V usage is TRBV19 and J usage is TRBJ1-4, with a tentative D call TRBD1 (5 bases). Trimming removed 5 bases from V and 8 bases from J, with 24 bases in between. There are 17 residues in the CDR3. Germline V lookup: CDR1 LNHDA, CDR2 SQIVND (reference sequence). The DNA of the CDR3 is TGTGCCAGTAGTGCAAGGGGATTGAGCGACCCAGGGGAAAAACTGTTTTTT. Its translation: CASSARGLSDPGEKLFF.

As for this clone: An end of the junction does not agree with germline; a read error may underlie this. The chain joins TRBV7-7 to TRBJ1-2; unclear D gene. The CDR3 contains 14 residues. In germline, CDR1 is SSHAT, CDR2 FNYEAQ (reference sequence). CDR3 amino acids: CASSPLRSDYGYTF. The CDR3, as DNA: TGTGCTAGCAGCCCCTTGAGGTCTGACTATGGCTACACCTTC.

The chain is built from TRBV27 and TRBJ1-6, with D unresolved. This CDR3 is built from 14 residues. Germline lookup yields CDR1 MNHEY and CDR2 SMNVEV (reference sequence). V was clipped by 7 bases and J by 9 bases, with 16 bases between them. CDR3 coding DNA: TGTGCCAGCACCCTGGGAGCAGAAGGTTCACCCCTCCACTTT. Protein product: CASTLGAEGSPLHF.

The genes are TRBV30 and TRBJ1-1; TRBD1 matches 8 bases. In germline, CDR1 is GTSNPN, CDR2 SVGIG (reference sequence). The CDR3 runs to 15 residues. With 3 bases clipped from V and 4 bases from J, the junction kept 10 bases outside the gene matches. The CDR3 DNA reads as TGTGCCTGGAGCAACACCTACAGGGGGGGCACTGAAGCTTTCTTT. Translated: CAWSNTYRGGTEAFF.

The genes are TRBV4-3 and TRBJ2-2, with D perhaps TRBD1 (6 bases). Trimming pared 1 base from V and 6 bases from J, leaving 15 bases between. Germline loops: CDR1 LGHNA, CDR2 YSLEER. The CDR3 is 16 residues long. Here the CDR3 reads CASSQVTGGSAGELFF. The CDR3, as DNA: TGCGCCAGCAGCCAAGTGACTGGGGGCAGCGCCGGGGAGCTGTTTTTT.

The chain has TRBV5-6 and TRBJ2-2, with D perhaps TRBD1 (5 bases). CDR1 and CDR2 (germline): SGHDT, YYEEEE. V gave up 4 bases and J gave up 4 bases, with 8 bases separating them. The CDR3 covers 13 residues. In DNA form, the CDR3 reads TGTGCCAGCAGCCGGCAGGGCACCGGGGAGCTGTTTTTT. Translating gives CASSRQGTGELFF.

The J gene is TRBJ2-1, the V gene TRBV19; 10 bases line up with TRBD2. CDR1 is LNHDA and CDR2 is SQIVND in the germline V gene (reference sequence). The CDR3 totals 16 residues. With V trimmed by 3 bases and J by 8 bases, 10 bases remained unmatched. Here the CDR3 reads CASSMRLLAGVDEQFF. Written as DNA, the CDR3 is TGTGCCAGTAGTATGAGGCTCCTAGCGGGAGTGGATGAGCAGTTCTTC.

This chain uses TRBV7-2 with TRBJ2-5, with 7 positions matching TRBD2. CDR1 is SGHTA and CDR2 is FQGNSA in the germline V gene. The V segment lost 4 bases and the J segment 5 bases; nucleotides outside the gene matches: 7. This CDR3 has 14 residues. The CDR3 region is CASSSDEGGETQYF. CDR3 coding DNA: TGTGCCAGCAGCTCAGACGAGGGAGGGGAGACCCAGTACTTC.

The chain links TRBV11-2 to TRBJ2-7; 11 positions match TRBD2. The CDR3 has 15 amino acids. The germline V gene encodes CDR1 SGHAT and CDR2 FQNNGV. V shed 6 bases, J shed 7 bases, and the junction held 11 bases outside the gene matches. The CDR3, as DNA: TGTGCCAGCAGTATAGCGGGAGGGCCAGGTTTTGAGCAGTACTTC. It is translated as CASSIAGGPGFEQYF. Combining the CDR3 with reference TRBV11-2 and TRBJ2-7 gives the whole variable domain EAGVAQSPRYKIIEKRQSVAFWCNPISGHATLYWYQQILGQGPKLLIQFQNNGVVDDSQLPKDRFSAERLKGVDSTLKIQPAKLEDSAVYLCASSIAGGPGFEQYFGPGTRLTVT.

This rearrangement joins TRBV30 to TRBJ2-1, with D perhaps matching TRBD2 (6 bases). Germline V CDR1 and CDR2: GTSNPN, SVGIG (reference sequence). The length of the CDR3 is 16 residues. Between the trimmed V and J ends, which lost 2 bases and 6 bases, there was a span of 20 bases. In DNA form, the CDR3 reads TGTGCCTGGAGTCACTACCCCGGGGGTCAAGGCAATGAGCAGTTCTTC. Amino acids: CAWSHYPGGQGNEQFF.

CDR3: CASSWTGETEAFF. DNA for the CDR3: TGTGCCAGCAGTTGGACAGGGGAAACTGAAGCTTTCTTT. The V call is TRBV6-2 or TRBV6-3, the J call TRBJ1-1, with TRBD1 matching over 9 bases. CDR3 length: 13 amino acids. Germline CDR1 is MNHEY and CDR2 is SVGEGT. V shed 4 bases, J shed 5 bases, and the junction held 2 bases outside the gene matches.

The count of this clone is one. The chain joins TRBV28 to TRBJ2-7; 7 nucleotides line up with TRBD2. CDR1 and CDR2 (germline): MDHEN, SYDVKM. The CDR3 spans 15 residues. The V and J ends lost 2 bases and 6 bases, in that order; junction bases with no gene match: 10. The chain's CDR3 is CASSLSGAGVGEQYF. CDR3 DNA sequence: TGTGCCAGCAGTTTAAGCGGTGCGGGAGTTGGCGAGCAGTACTTC. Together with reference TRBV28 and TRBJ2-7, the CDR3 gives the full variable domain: DVKVTQSSRYLVKRTGEKVFLECVQDMDHENMFWYRQDPGLGLRLIYFSYDVKMKEKGDIPEGYSVSREKKERFSLILESASTNQTSMYLCASSLSGAGVGEQYFGPGTRLTVT.

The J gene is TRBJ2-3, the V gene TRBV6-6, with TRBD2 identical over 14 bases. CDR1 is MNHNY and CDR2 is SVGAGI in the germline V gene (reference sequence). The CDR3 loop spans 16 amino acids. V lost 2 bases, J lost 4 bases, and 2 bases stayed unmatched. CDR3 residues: CASSYGLAGGADTQYF. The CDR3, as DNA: TGTGCCAGCAGTTACGGACTAGCGGGAGGTGCAGATACGCAGTATTTT.

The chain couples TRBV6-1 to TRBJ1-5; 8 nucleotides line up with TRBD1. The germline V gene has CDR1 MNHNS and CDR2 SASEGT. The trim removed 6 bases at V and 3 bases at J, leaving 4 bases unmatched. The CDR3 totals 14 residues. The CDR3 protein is CASSWDRSNQPQHF. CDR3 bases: TGTGCCAGCAGCTGGGACAGGTCCAATCAGCCCCAGCATTTT.

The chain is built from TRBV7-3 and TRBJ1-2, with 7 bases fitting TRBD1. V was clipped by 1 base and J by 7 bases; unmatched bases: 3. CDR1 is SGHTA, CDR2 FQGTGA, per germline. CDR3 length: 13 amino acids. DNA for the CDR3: TGTGCCAGCAGCTTAAGGTCAGGGGGTGGCTACACCTTC. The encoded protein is CASSLRSGGGYTF.

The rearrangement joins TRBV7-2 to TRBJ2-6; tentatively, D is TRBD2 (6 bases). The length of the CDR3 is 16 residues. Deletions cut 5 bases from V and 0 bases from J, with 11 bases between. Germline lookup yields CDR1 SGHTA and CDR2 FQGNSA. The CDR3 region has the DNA TGTGCCAGCAGCCTACGCGGGACCTCTGGGGCCAACGTCCTGACTTTC. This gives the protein CASSLRGTSGANVLTF.

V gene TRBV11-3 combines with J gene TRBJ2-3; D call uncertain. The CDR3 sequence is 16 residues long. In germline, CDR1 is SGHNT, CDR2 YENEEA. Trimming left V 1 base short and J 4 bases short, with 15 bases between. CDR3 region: CASSLGQISTSDTQYF. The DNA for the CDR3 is TGTGCCAGCAGCTTAGGACAAATATCAACGTCAGATACGCAGTATTTT.

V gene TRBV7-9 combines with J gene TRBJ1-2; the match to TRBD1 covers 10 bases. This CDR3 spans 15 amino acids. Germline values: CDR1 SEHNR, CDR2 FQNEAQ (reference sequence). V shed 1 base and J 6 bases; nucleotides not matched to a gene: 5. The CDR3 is CASSLGQGAFNGYTF. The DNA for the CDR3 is TGTGCCAGCAGCTTAGGACAGGGGGCTTTTAATGGCTACACCTTC.

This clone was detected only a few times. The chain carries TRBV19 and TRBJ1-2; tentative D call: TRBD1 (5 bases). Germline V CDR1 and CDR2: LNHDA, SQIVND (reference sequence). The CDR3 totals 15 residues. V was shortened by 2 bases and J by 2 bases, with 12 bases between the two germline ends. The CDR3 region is CASSIKTELNYGYTF. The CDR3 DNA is TGTGCCAGTAGTATAAAGACAGAACTAAACTATGGCTACACCTTC. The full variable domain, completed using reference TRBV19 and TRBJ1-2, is DGGITQSPKYLFRKEGQNVTLSCEQNLNHDAMYWYRQDPGQGLRLIYYSQIVNDFQKGDIAEGYSVSREKKESFPLTVTSAQKNPTAFYLCASSIKTELNYGYTFGSGTRLTVV.

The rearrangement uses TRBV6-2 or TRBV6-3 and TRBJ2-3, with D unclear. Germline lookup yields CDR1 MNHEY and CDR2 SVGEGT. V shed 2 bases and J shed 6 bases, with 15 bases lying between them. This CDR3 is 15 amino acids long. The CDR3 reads CASSYSRSAEDTQYF. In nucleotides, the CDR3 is TGTGCCAGCAGTTACAGTCGATCCGCGGAGGATACGCAGTATTTT.

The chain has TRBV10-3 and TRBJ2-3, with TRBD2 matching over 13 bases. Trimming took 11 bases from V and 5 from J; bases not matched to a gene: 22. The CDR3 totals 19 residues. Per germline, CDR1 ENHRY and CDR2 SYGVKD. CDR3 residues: CAAHSQGALAGGPKDTQYF. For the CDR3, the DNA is TGTGCCGCCCATTCCCAGGGGGCACTAGCGGGAGGGCCGAAAGATACGCAGTATTTT.

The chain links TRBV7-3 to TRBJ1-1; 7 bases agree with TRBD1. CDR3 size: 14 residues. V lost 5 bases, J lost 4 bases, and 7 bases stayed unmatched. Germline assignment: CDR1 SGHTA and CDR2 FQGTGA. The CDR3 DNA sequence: TGTGCCAGCAGCCCAACAGGGGTAGGCACTGAAGCTTTCTTT. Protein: CASSPTGVGTEAFF.

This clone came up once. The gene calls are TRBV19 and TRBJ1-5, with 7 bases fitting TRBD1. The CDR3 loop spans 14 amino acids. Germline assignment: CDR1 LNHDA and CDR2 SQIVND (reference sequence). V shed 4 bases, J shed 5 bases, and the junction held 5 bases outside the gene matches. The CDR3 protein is CASSTTGSHQPQHF. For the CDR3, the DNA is TGTGCCAGTAGTACGACAGGGTCGCATCAGCCCCAGCATTTT.

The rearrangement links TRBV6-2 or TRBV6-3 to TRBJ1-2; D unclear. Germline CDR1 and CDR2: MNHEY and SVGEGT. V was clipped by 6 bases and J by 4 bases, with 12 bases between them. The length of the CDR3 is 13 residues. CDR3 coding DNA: TGTGCCAGCAGCCGCCGGGGAGGCTATGGCTACACCTTC. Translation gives CASSRRGGYGYTF.

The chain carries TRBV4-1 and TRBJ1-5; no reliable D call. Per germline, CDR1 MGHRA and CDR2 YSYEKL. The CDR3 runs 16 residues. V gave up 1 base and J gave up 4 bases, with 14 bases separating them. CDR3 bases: TGCGCCAGCAGCCAAGTCCGCGGAAGTAGGAATCAGCCCCAGCATTTT. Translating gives CASSQVRGSRNQPQHF.

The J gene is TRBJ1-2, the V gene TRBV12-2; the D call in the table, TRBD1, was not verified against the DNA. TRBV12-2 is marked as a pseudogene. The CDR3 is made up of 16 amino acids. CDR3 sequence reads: CASRLARQAEPYGYTF. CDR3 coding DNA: TGTGCAAGTCGCTTAGCTAGACAGGCCGAGCCTTATGGCTACACCTTC.

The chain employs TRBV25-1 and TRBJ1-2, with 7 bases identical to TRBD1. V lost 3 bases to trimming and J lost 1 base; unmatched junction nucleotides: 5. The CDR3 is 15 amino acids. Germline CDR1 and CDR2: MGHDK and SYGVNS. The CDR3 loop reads CASSDLTGLNYGYTF. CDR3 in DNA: TGTGCCAGCAGTGATTTGACAGGGCTTAACTATGGCTACACCTTC.

CDR3 loop: CASSIGYEQYF. In nucleotides, the CDR3 is TGTGCCAGCTCGATCGGGTACGAGCAGTACTTC. The rearrangement uses TRBV12-3 or TRBV12-4 and TRBJ2-7; D unclear. Trimming stripped 8 bases from V and 4 bases from J, with 9 bases between. CDR3 length: 11 amino acids.